A selection of T cell receptor beta chains follows, all from one sample in a study of blood T cell repertoires in COVID-19. The data were produced by immunoSEQ multiplex PCR, yet TCRdb's version contains in-frame clones alone and is incomplete. This sample has approximately 98,000 clones; around 90% occur once, and the top ten carry approximately 2.5%. The sequencing input was peripheral blood. Source of these receptors: a human donor in a cohort sampled during active COVID-19. CDR3s leave out the opening cysteine and the closing phenylalanine or tryptophan. Fields, in order: CDR3 protein, clone size, V gene. Clone size, where shown, is once, few, many, or a class for clones that have expanded.

CDR3 protein: ASSSTGGGKYGYT
clone size: -
V gene: TRBV5-4

CDR3 protein: ASSQTGSYGYT
clone size: -
V gene: TRBV5-8

CDR3 protein: ASRRTGTSGANVLT
clone size: -
V gene: TRBV28

CDR3 protein: ASSIGTSADTQY
clone size: once
V gene: TRBV19

CDR3 protein: ASSEQGLDYGYT
clone size: -
V gene: TRBV2

CDR3 protein: ASSPLQGKSNQPQH
clone size: -
V gene: TRBV27

CDR3 protein: ASSAGQGAFSPLH
clone size: -
V gene: TRBV9

CDR3 protein: ASSQLAGGPSYNEQF
clone size: -
V gene: TRBV3-1/TRBV3-2

CDR3 protein: SVEVGGNTIY
clone size: -
V gene: TRBV29-1

CDR3 protein: ASSSRTGVFSGANVLT
clone size: -
V gene: TRBV7-9

CDR3 protein: ARSTGELF
clone size: -
V gene: TRBV21-1

CDR3 protein: ASSMGFTSGVSYNEQF
clone size: -
V gene: TRBV19

CDR3 protein: ASSDPGLNYGYT
clone size: -
V gene: TRBV2

CDR3 protein: ASRGLDTGELF
clone size: -
V gene: TRBV28

CDR3 protein: ASSLDGGYYNEQF
clone size: -
V gene: TRBV6-5

CDR3 protein: ASKNTGVHNEQF
clone size: -
V gene: TRBV6-5

CDR3 protein: ASTMRGGGTDTQY
clone size: -
V gene: TRBV28

CDR3 protein: ASSRGGTEAF
clone size: once
V gene: TRBV3-1/TRBV3-2

CDR3 protein: ASSPYRQGRTGELF
clone size: -
V gene: TRBV27

CDR3 protein: ASSLILAGLLYEQY
clone size: -
V gene: TRBV5-5

CDR3 protein: ASHWTFSNTQY
clone size: -
V gene: TRBV2

CDR3 protein: SVPFGEQF
clone size: -
V gene: TRBV29-1

CDR3 protein: ASSLLGTGSYATEAF
clone size: once
V gene: TRBV4-1

CDR3 protein: ASSSTGEDIAV
clone size: -
V gene: TRBV7-3

CDR3 protein: ASSPRAATDTQY
clone size: -
V gene: TRBV18

CDR3 protein: ASSPGQVTNYGYT
clone size: -
V gene: TRBV18

CDR3 protein: ASSQDGAGVSNEQF
clone size: -
V gene: TRBV4-2

CDR3 protein: ASSGDYLH
clone size: few
V gene: TRBV5-8

CDR3 protein: ASSSRLGPKGDYGYT
clone size: -
V gene: TRBV25-1

CDR3 protein: SVSLGLGYEQY
clone size: -
V gene: TRBV29-1

CDR3 protein: ASSSAGLGGYT
clone size: -
V gene: TRBV5-4

CDR3 protein: AWFPGGLSNQPQH
clone size: -
V gene: TRBV30

CDR3 protein: SVVRGEQF
clone size: -
V gene: TRBV29-1

CDR3 protein: ASSVLGGTEQF
clone size: -
V gene: TRBV6-5

CDR3 protein: ASRDRGLNNSPLH
clone size: -
V gene: TRBV6-5

CDR3 protein: ASSHYLGYT
clone size: -
V gene: TRBV3-1/TRBV3-2

CDR3 protein: ASSIRDRENYGYT
clone size: -
V gene: TRBV11-2

CDR3 protein: ASSGQGEYNEQF
clone size: -
V gene: TRBV2

CDR3 protein: ASSGGLAGTNEQF
clone size: few
V gene: TRBV9

CDR3 protein: ASSIGLAVYNEQF
clone size: -
V gene: TRBV19

CDR3 protein: ASSIPTGWNYNEQF
clone size: -
V gene: TRBV19

CDR3 protein: ASSIGLASSTDTQY
clone size: -
V gene: TRBV19

CDR3 protein: ATLGSTDTQY
clone size: -
V gene: TRBV25-1

CDR3 protein: ASSIEAGAYYGYT
clone size: -
V gene: TRBV19

CDR3 protein: ASSLTGNDEKLF
clone size: once
V gene: TRBV6-5

CDR3 protein: ASSRQVPNQPQH
clone size: -
V gene: TRBV19

CDR3 protein: ASSIGAVFYEQY
clone size: -
V gene: TRBV19

CDR3 protein: ASSVTSGSYEQY
clone size: -
V gene: TRBV25-1

CDR3 protein: ASSLAAGASNQPQH
clone size: -
V gene: TRBV5-6